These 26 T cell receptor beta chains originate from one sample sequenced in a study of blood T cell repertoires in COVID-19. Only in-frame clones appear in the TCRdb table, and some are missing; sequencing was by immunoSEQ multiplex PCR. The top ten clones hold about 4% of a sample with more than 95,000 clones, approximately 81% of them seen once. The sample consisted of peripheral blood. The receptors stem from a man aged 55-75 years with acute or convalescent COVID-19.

DNA of the CDR3: TGTGCCTGGAGCCGGGGCTACGAGCAGTACGTC. It encodes CAWSRGYEQYV. V usage is TRBV30 and J usage is TRBJ2-7, with a possible D match to TRBD2 (5 bases). There are 11 residues in the CDR3. V was pared by 3 bases and J by 3 bases, with 6 bases between. The V gene's germline CDR1 is GTSNPN and CDR2 SVGIG (reference sequence).

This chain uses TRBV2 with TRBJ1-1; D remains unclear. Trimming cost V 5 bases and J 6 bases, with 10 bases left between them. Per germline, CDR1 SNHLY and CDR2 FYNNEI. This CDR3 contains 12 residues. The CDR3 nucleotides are TGTGCCAGCAGTCCCTTTTTCCCTGAAGCTTTCTTT. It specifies CASSPFFPEAFF.

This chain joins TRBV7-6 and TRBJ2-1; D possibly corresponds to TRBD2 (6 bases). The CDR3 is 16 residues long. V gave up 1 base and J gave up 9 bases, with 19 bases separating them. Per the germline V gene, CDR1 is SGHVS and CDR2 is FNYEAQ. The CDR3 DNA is TGTGCCAGCAGCTTAGTGGCGGGGACCTCGGGGAGTGAGCAGTTCTTC. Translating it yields CASSLVAGTSGSEQFF.

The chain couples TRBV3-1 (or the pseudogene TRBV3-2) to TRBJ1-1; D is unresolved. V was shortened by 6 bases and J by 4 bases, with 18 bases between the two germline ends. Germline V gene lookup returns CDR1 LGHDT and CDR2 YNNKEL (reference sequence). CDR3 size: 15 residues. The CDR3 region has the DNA TGTGCCAGCAGGCCCGGAAACGGGATCGGCACTGAAGCTTTCTTT. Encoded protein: CASRPGNGIGTEAFF.

This chain's CDR3 is CASSLWLAPPGEQFF. The CDR3 DNA reads TGTGCCAGCAGCTTATGGCTAGCGCCACCGGGCGAGCAGTTCTTC. This chain connects TRBV5-6 to TRBJ2-1; D is perhaps TRBD2 (6 bases). The CDR3 sequence is 15 residues long. V lost 2 bases, J lost 10 bases, and 19 bases lay in between. Germline lookup yields CDR1 SGHDT and CDR2 YYEEEE. The variable domain in full, completed from reference TRBV5-6 and TRBJ2-1, reads DAGVTQSPTHLIKTRGQQVTLRCSPKSGHDTVSWYQQALGQGPQFIFQYYEEEERQRGNFPDRFSGHQFPNYSSELNVNALLLGDSALYLCASSLWLAPPGEQFFGPGTRLTVL.

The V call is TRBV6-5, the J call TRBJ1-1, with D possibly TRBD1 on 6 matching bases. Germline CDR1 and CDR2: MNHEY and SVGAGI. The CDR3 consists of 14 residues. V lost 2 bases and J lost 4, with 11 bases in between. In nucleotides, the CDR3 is TGTGCCAGCAGTTACGGGGGCGCGGGCACTGAAGCTTTCTTT. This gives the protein CASSYGGAGTEAFF.

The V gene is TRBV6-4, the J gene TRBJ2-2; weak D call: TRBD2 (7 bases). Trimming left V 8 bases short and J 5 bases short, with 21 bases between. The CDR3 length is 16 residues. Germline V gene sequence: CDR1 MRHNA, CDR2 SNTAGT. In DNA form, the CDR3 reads TGTGCCAGCGTAAAAGGGGGGGCGTCCCCGACCGGGGAGCTGTTTTTT. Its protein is CASVKGGASPTGELFF.

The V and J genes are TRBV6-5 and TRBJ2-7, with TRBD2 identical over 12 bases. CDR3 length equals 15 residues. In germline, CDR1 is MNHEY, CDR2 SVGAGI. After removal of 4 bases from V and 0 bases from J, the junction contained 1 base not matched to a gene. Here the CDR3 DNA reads TGTGCCAGCAGTTTACTAGCGGGGGGCTCCTACGAGCAGTACGTC. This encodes CASSLLAGGSYEQYV.

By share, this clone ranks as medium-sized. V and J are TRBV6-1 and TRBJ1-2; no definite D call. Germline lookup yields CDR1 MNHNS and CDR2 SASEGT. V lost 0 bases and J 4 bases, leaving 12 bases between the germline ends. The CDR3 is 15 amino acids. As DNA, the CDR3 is TGTGCCAGCAGTGAAGCGGATACAGAGAGCTATGGCTACACCTTC. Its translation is CASSEADTESYGYTF.

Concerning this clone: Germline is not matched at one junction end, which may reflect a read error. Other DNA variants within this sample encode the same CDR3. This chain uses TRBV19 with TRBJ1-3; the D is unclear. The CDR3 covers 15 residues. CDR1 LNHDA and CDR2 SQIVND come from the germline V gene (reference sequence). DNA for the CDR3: TGCGCCAGTTCCTTACTTGGTGCGTCTGGAAACACCATATATTTT. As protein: CASSLLGASGNTIYF.

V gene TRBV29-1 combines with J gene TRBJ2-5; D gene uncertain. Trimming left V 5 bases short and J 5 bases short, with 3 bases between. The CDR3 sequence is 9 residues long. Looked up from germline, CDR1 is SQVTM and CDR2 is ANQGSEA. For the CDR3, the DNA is TGCAGCGTTTCGGAGACCCAGTACTTC. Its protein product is CSVSETQYF.

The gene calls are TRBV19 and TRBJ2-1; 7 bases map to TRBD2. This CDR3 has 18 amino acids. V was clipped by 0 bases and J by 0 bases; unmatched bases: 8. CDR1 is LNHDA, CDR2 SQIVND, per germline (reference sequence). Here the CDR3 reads CASSIDRPLADSYNEQFF. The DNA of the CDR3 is TGTGCCAGTAGTATAGATCGTCCTCTAGCGGACTCCTACAATGAGCAGTTCTTC.

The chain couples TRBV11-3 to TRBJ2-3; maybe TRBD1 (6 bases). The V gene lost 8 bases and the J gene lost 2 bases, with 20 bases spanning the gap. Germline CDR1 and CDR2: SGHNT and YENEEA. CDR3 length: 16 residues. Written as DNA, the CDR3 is TGTGCCAGCCGGTACGGGGCAGGGGCTTACACAGATACGCAGTATTTT. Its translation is CASRYGAGAYTDTQYF.

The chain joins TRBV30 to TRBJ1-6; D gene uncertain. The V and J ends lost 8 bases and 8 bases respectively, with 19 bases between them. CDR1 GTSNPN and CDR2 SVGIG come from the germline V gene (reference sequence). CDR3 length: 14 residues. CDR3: CALNRDLLDSPLHF. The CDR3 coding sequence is TGTGCCCTCAACAGAGACCTCCTGGATTCACCCCTCCACTTT.

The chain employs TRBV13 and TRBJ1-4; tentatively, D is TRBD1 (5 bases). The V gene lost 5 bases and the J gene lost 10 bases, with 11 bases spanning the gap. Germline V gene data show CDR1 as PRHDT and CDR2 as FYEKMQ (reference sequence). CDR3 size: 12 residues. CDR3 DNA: TGTGCCAGCAGCCCAGGAAGGGGAAAACTGTTTTTT. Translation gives CASSPGRGKLFF.

The CDR3 loop is CASSQAGELFF. The CDR3, as DNA: TGCGCCAGCAGCCAAGCCGGAGAACTGTTTTTT. This rearrangement joins TRBV4-3 to TRBJ2-2; D not resolved. In germline, CDR1 is LGHNA, CDR2 YSLEER. The V and J ends lost 1 base and 14 bases respectively, with 8 bases between them. The CDR3 spans 11 residues.

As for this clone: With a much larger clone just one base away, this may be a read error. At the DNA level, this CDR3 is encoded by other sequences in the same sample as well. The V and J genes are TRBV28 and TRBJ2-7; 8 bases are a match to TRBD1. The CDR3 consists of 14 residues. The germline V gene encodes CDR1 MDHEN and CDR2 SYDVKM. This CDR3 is CASSLQGAGFEQYV. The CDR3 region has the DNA TGTGCCAGCAGTTTACAGGGGGCGGGTTTCGAGCAGTACGTT.

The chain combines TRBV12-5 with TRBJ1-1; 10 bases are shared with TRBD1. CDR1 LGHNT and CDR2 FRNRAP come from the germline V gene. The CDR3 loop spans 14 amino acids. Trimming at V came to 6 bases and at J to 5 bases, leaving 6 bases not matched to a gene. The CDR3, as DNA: TGTGCTAGTGGCCCGACAGGGGGCGGTACTGAAGCTTTCTTT. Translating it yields CASGPTGGGTEAFF.

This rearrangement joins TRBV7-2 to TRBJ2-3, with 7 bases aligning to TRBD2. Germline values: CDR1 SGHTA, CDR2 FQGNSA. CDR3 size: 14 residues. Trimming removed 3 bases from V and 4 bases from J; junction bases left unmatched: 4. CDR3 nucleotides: TGTGCCAGCAGCTTTGCGGGGAGGGCAGATACGCAGTATTTT. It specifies CASSFAGRADTQYF.

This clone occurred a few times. The DNA for the CDR3 is TGTGCCAGCAGTTATAGGGGGATTCAAGCTTTCTTT. Encoded protein: CASSYRGIQAFF. The rearrangement joins TRBV6-2 or TRBV6-3 to TRBJ1-1; D possibly corresponds to TRBD1 (6 bases). Germline-derived CDR1 and CDR2 are MNHEY and SVGEGT. Trimming cost V 3 bases and J 9 bases, with 11 bases left between them. This CDR3 contains 12 residues.

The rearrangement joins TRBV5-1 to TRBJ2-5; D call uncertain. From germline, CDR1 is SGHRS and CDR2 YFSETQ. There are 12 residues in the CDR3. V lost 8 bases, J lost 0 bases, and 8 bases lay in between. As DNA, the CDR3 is TGCGCCAGTAGTTTATACCAAGAGACCCAGTACTTC. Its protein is CASSLYQETQYF.

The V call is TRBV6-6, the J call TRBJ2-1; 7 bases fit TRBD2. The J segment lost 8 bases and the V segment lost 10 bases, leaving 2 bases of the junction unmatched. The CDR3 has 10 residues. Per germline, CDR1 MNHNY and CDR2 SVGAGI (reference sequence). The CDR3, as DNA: TGTGCCACCGCGGGGGATGAGCAGTTCTTC. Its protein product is CATAGDEQFF.

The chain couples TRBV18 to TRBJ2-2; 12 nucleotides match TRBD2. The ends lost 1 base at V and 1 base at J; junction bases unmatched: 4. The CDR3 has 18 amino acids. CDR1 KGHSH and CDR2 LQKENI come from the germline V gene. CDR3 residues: CASSPRLAGVMNTGELFF. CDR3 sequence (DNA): TGTGCCAGCTCACCACGACTAGCGGGAGTTATGAACACCGGGGAGCTGTTTTTT.

Here the CDR3 reads CASRGTTGANVLTF. CDR3 bases: TGTGCCAGTAGGGGGACAACTGGGGCCAACGTCCTGACTTTC. V and J are TRBV19 and TRBJ2-6; a possible D gene is TRBD1 (6 bases). Per germline, CDR1 LNHDA and CDR2 SQIVND (reference sequence). The CDR3 extends over 14 amino acids. The V end lost 6 bases, the J end lost 2 bases, and 8 bases lay between the germline ends.

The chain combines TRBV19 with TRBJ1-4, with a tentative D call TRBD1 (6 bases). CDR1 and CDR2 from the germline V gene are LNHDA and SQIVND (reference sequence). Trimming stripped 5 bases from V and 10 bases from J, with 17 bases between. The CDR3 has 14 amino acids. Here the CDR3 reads CASSPGGAGGKLFF. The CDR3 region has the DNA TGTGCCAGTAGTCCCGGGGGGGCAGGAGGAAAACTGTTTTTT.

The CDR3 loop reads CASSPERTPKRAPNTGELFF. The CDR3 region has the DNA TGTGCCAGCAGTCCGGAACGAACTCCGAAAAGAGCGCCGAACACCGGGGAGCTGTTTTTT. This chain links TRBV6-2 or TRBV6-3 with TRBJ2-2; D remains ambiguous. The CDR3 runs 20 residues. V was shortened by 5 bases and J by 0 bases, with 25 bases between the two germline ends. The germline gives CDR1 MNHEY, CDR2 SVGEGT.